The 27 T cell receptor beta chains given below trace back to one sample, sequenced in a study of CD8 T cells in Susac syndrome. 0.5 to 1 ug RNA was reverse transcribed with random hexamers. Using its own MiXCR run on the immunoSEQ multiplex PCR reads, TCRdb lists one record per CDR3 protein. This sample yields about 120,000 distinct CDR3 sequences, of which about 94% are seen a single time; about 0.29% belongs to the top ten. Material for sequencing was CD8+ T cells from PBMCs. The receptor source for this set is a human donor with Susac syndrome.

The rearrangement joins TRBV13 to TRBJ1-1, with TRBD1 as a possible D gene (5 bases). The CDR3 covers 16 residues. V was cut by 5 bases and J by 5 bases, with 21 bases left in between. Germline lookup yields CDR1 PRHDT and CDR2 FYEKMQ (reference sequence). The CDR3 DNA is TGTGCCAGCAGCCGTCCTCTCGACAGTGAACAAACTGAAGCTTTCTTT. Encoded protein: CASSRPLDSEQTEAFF.

The gene calls are TRBV5-4 and TRBJ2-3, with TRBD1 identical over 8 bases. The germline V gene encodes CDR1 SGHNT and CDR2 YYREEE (reference sequence). The CDR3 length is 15 residues. The V and J ends lost 1 base and 5 bases, in that order; junction bases with no gene match: 6. In nucleotides, the CDR3 is TGTGCCAGCAGCTTGCTCGGACAGGGCGAAGATACGCAGTATTTT. Amino acid sequence: CASSLLGQGEDTQYF.

This clonotype occurred once. V and J are TRBV4-3 and TRBJ2-7; no reliable D call. The CDR3 spans 14 residues. Germline-derived CDR1 and CDR2 are LGHNA and YSLEER. The V gene lost 1 base and the J gene lost 4 bases, with 11 bases spanning the gap. CDR3 sequence reads: CASSQVGTSYEQYF. The CDR3 bases are TGCGCCAGCAGCCAAGTAGGAACTTCATACGAGCAGTACTTC.

The genes are TRBV2 and TRBJ1-2, with 8 bases fitting TRBD1. The J segment lost 7 bases and the V segment lost 7 bases, leaving 5 bases of the junction unmatched. The CDR3 has 12 amino acids. Germline lookup yields CDR1 SNHLY and CDR2 FYNNEI. The chain's CDR3 is CASTETGGGYTF. The CDR3 DNA follows: TGTGCCAGCACCGAAACAGGGGGTGGCTACACCTTC.

The V call is TRBV29-1, the J call TRBJ2-2; D is unclear. The CDR3 spans 12 residues. Trimming removed 7 bases at V and 3 bases at J, with 9 bases between. The germline CDR1 and CDR2 sequences are SQVTM and ANQGSEA. For the CDR3, the DNA is TGCAGCGGACCGACCGACACCGGGGAGCTGTTTTTT. This codes for CSGPTDTGELFF.

This clonotype was seen just once. This chain joins TRBV20-1 and TRBJ2-7; 12 nucleotides align to TRBD1. The CDR3 is made up of 14 amino acids. Unmatched junction bases numbered 2, after V lost 0 bases and J lost 5 bases. CDR1 is DFQATT, CDR2 SNEGSKA, per germline (reference sequence). The DNA for the CDR3 is TGCAGTGCTAGAGATCGGGACAGGGGGCACGAGCAGTACTTC. Its translation is CSARDRDRGHEQYF.

The chain has TRBV2 and TRBJ2-1; possibly TRBD2 for D (6 bases). Trimming pared 8 bases from V and 5 bases from J, leaving 13 bases between. This CDR3 contains 13 residues. Germline-derived CDR1 and CDR2 are SNHLY and FYNNEI. The CDR3 sequence is CASLSGADNEQFF. The CDR3 region has the DNA TGTGCCAGCCTTAGCGGAGCAGACAATGAGCAGTTCTTC.

The DNA for the CDR3 is TGTGCCAGCAGTTTTAGCGGGGAATATCAGCCCCAGCATTTT. Residues: CASSFSGEYQPQHF. This sequence joins TRBV27 and TRBJ1-5, with D uncertain. CDR3 size: 14 residues. Germline CDR1 and CDR2: MNHEY and SMNVEV (reference sequence). V was shortened by 3 bases and J by 5 bases, with 11 bases between the two germline ends.

The V gene is TRBV20-1, the J gene TRBJ2-1, with 8 bases fitting TRBD2. With V trimmed by 1 base and J by 7 bases, 6 bases remained unmatched. The germline CDR1 and CDR2 sequences are DFQATT and SNEGSKA (reference sequence). CDR3 size: 14 residues. The chain's CDR3 is CSARGAGGPNEQFF. CDR3 DNA sequence: TGCAGTGCTAGAGGGGCGGGGGGCCCTAATGAGCAGTTCTTC.

J is TRBJ2-5 and V is TRBV6-5; D perhaps matches TRBD1 (6 bases). Germline CDR1 is MNHEY and CDR2 is SVGAGI. V was trimmed by 2 bases and J by 1 base, leaving 8 bases between them. The CDR3 loop spans 14 amino acids. CDR3 in amino acids: CASSYGTSQETQYF. The CDR3, as DNA: TGTGCCAGCAGTTACGGGACAAGCCAAGAGACCCAGTACTTC.

V gene TRBV20-1 combines with J gene TRBJ2-4; D is unresolved. The CDR3 extends over 15 amino acids. Looked up from germline, CDR1 is DFQATT and CDR2 is SNEGSKA (reference sequence). V lost 6 bases to trimming and J lost 1 base, with 16 bases between them. The CDR3 DNA is TGCAGTGCCTTAACCCTAATGTCGGCCAAAAACATTCAGTACTTC. Translating it yields CSALTLMSAKNIQYF.

This clonotype was seen a single time. CDR3 in amino acids: CASRLAGGPGTDTQYF. The CDR3, as DNA: TGTGCCAGCAGACTAGCGGGGGGGCCCGGTACAGATACGCAGTATTTT. The rearrangement uses TRBV2 and TRBJ2-3, with TRBD2 identical over 13 bases. The CDR3 extends over 16 amino acids. The germline CDR1 and CDR2 sequences are SNHLY and FYNNEI. With V trimmed by 6 bases and J by 3 bases, 6 bases remained unmatched.

The V call is TRBV19, the J call TRBJ1-2; D remains unclear. The germline V gene has CDR1 LNHDA and CDR2 SQIVND (reference sequence). V lost 7 bases to trimming and J lost 4 bases, with 16 bases between them. This CDR3 is 14 amino acids long. In nucleotides, the CDR3 is TGTGCCAGTATCCGGGCGGGATTTCTCTATGGCTACACCTTC. Its translation is CASIRAGFLYGYTF.

V gene TRBV20-1 combines with J gene TRBJ2-7; D is possibly TRBD1 or TRBD2 (5 bases each). This CDR3 has 13 amino acids. Looked up from germline, CDR1 is DFQATT and CDR2 is SNEGSKA (reference sequence). V shed 6 bases and J shed 6 bases, with 18 bases lying between them. The CDR3 spells CSAYGTALTEQYF. Written as DNA, the CDR3 is TGCAGTGCATACGGGACGGCACTTACCGAGCAGTACTTC.

The count of this clonotype is one. V and J are TRBV6-5 and TRBJ2-7, with D uncertain. Per the germline V gene, CDR1 is MNHEY and CDR2 is SVGAGI. Trimming cost V 0 bases and J 1 base, with 10 bases left between them. There are 15 residues in the CDR3. The CDR3, as DNA: TGTGCCAGCAGTTACTCGCGATTGGGGTCCTACGAGCAGTACTTC. It encodes CASSYSRLGSYEQYF.

V is TRBV4-1 and J is TRBJ1-1; possible D gene TRBD1, 5 bases. The CDR3 has 15 amino acids. CDR1 and CDR2 from the germline V gene are MGHRA and YSYEKL. The V end lost 5 bases, the J end lost 3 bases, and 16 bases lay between the germline ends. The CDR3 nucleotides are TGCGCCAGCAGCTCCCTTCAGGGAGGGGACACTGAAGCTTTCTTT. Protein sequence: CASSSLQGGDTEAFF.

The chain uses TRBV5-1 and TRBJ2-5; weak D call: TRBD1 (6 bases). Germline assignment: CDR1 SGHRS and CDR2 YFSETQ. Trimming removed 1 base at V and 2 bases at J, with 18 bases between. The CDR3 runs 17 residues. CDR3 residues: CASSLLEEGTYQETQYF. As DNA, the CDR3 is TGCGCCAGCAGCTTGTTAGAAGAGGGGACATATCAAGAGACCCAGTACTTC.

This rearrangement joins TRBV27 to TRBJ2-1; possibly TRBD1 for D (6 bases). CDR1 is MNHEY and CDR2 is SMNVEV in the germline V gene (reference sequence). The CDR3 runs to 15 residues. With 4 bases removed from V and 3 bases from J, the gap between germline ends came to 13 bases. CDR3 sequence (DNA): TGTGCCAGCAGTTCCGGGACACCAGTCTACAATGAGCAGTTCTTC. Its protein product is CASSSGTPVYNEQFF.

CDR3 coding DNA: TGCGCCAGCAGCCCCGGGACTAGCGGGGTAGAGACCCAGTACTTC. Translation: CASSPGTSGVETQYF. The chain carries TRBV5-1 and TRBJ2-5, with 13 nucleotides matching TRBD2. The germline V gene encodes CDR1 SGHRS and CDR2 YFSETQ. V lost 4 bases to trimming and J lost 4 bases; unmatched junction nucleotides: 4. This CDR3 region has 15 residues. Based on the CDR3 plus reference TRBV5-1 and TRBJ2-5, the full variable domain is KAGVTQTPRYLIKTRGQQVTLSCSPISGHRSVSWYQQTPGQGLQFLFEYFSETQRNKGNFPGRFSGRQFSNSRSEMNVSTLELGDSALYLCASSPGTSGVETQYFGPGTRLLVL.

This chain joins TRBV11-2 and TRBJ2-3, with 11 bases lining up with TRBD2. This CDR3 is built from 16 residues. The ends lost 6 bases at V and 1 base at J; junction bases unmatched: 6. Per the germline V gene, CDR1 is SGHAT and CDR2 is FQNNGV. The CDR3 nucleotides read TGTGCCAGCAGGCAGCCGGGACTAGCGGGCACAGATACGCAGTATTTT. Translation: CASRQPGLAGTDTQYF.

The chain carries TRBV13 and TRBJ2-3, with D unresolved. The germline V gene encodes CDR1 PRHDT and CDR2 FYEKMQ (reference sequence). Trimming removed 3 bases from V and 4 bases from J, with 8 bases in between. There are 13 residues in the CDR3. CDR3 DNA: TGTGCCAGCAGCTTTAAAAGGGCAGATACGCAGTATTTT. Its translation: CASSFKRADTQYF.

The chain has TRBV7-8 and TRBJ2-4; 11 bases are shared with TRBD2. Germline V gene data show CDR1 as SGHVS and CDR2 as FQNEAQ. The ends lost 5 bases at V and 4 bases at J; junction bases unmatched: 7. This CDR3 has 16 residues. CDR3 nucleotide sequence: TGTGCCAGCAGCCCTCCCTCTAGCGGGGGGAAAAACATTCAGTACTTC. It is translated as CASSPPSSGGKNIQYF.

The chain is built from TRBV3-1 and TRBJ1-2, with 9 bases that match TRBD1. Losses at the gene ends were 4 bases for V and 7 bases for J; bases not matched to a gene: 16. CDR3 length: 17 amino acids. Germline CDR1 LGHDT, CDR2 YNNKEL (reference sequence). The CDR3 region has the DNA TGTGCCAGCAGCCCCCGTGCGGACAGGGGCGATACTCTTGGCTACACCTTC. Translating it yields CASSPRADRGDTLGYTF.

The V call is TRBV2, the J call TRBJ2-1; 8 bases map to TRBD2. In germline, CDR1 is SNHLY, CDR2 FYNNEI. V trimming: 0 bases; J trimming: 5 bases; junction bases outside the gene matches: 0. The CDR3 has 14 amino acids. In DNA, the CDR3 is TGTGCCAGCAGTGAAGCGCGGGGGGACAATGAGCAGTTCTTC. It specifies CASSEARGDNEQFF.

Written as DNA, the CDR3 is TGTGCCAGCACCCCGGACAGGGGCCCCACTGAAGCTTTCTTT. Translated, it gives CASTPDRGPTEAFF. The gene calls are TRBV27 and TRBJ1-1, with 9 nucleotides matching TRBD1. The germline V gene encodes CDR1 MNHEY and CDR2 SMNVEV (reference sequence). The ends lost 7 bases at V and 4 bases at J; junction bases unmatched: 7. The CDR3 spans 14 residues.

The chain combines TRBV7-9 with TRBJ1-1; TRBD1 matches 9 bases. V gave up 4 bases and J gave up 8 bases; unmatched junction bases: 2. Per the germline V gene, CDR1 is SEHNR and CDR2 is FQNEAQ (reference sequence). CDR3 size: 12 residues. In nucleotides, the CDR3 is TGTGCCAGCAGCTCTGGGACAGGGGAAGCTTTCTTT. This encodes CASSSGTGEAFF.

The V and J genes are TRBV20-1 and TRBJ2-3, with D tentatively TRBD2 (5 bases). Germline assignment: CDR1 DFQATT and CDR2 SNEGSKA (reference sequence). The CDR3 is 15 amino acids. With 0 bases removed from V and 1 base from J, the gap between germline ends came to 11 bases. The CDR3 loop is CSARDWGVGTDTQYF. In DNA form, the CDR3 reads TGCAGTGCTAGAGATTGGGGAGTTGGCACAGATACGCAGTATTTT.